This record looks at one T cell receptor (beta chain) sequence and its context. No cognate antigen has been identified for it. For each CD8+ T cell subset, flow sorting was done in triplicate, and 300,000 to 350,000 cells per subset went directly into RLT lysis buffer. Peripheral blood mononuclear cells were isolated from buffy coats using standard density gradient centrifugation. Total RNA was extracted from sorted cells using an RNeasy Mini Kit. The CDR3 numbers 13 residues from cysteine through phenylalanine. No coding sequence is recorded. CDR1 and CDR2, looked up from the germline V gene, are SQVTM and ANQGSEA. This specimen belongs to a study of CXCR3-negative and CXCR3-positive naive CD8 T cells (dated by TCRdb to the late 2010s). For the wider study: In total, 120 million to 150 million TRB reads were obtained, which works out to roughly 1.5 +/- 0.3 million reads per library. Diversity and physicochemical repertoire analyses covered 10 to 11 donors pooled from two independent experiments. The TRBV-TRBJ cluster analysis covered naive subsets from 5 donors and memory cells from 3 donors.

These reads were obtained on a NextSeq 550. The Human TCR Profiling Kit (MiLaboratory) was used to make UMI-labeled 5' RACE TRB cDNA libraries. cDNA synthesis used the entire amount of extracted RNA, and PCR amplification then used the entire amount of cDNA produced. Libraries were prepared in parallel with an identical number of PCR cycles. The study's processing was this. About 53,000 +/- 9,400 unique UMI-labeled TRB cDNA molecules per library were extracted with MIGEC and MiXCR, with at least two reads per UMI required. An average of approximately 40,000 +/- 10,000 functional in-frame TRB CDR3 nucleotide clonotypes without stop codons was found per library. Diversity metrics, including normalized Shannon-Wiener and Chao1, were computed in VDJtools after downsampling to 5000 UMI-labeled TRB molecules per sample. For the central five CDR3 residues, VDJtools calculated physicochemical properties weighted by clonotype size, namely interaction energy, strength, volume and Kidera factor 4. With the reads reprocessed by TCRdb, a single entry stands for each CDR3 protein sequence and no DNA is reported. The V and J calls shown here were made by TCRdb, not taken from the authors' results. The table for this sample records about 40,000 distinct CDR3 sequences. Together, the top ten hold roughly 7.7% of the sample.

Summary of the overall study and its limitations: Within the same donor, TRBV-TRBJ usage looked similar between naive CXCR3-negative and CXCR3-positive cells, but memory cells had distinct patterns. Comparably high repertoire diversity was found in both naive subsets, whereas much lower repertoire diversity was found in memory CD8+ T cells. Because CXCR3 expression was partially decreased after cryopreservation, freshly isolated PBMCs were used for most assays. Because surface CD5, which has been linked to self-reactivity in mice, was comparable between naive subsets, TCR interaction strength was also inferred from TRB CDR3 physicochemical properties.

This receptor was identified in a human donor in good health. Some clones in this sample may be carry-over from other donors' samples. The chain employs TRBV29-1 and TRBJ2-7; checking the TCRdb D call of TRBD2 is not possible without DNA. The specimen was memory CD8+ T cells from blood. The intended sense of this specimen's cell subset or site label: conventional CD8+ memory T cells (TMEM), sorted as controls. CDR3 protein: CSVSGGPSYEQYF.